The present T cell receptor (beta chain) was sequenced within a study of T cell changes during pregnancy in multiple sclerosis (dated by TCRdb to about 2019). Background on the whole study: Changes in the T cell repertoire over the course of pregnancy were examined in this study in women with multiple sclerosis.

Library construction relied on the immunoSEQ multiplex PCR assay. The source is immuneACCESS, and TCRdb retained only in-frame sequences with V and J called. Part of the clones is not carried over; for the studies checked, unresolved V genes explain less than half of this, and the remainder is unexplained. The sample table holds 40,000 to 45,000 clones, of which about 92% were seen once. The ten largest clones capture 1.3% of the sample. The germline V gene (reference sequence) gives CDR1 as LNHDA and CDR2 as SQIVND. Reading from cysteine to phenylalanine, the CDR3 counts 14 amino acids. CDR3 DNA is the only sequence kept; it has 42 bases, read in frame from the first base. Trimming at the junction amounts to 7 bases on V and 6 bases on J, and the germline ends lie 18 bases apart. Comments on this clone: What this receptor recognizes is not known. One base away there is no much larger clone; base qualities are not given.

This receptor was identified in a female donor with multiple sclerosis, enrolled in a pregnancy study. Sequencing used peripheral blood. The chain links TRBV19 with TRBJ1-2; TRBD1 might be the D gene, on 5 matching bases. The sequenced DNA is TGTGCCAGTATGGGGTTTGACAGCTACCATGGCTACACCTTC. Translated, it gives CASMGFDSYHGYTF.